Listed below are T cell receptor beta chains from one sample, sequenced in a study of blood T cell repertoires in COVID-19. Generated by immunoSEQ multiplex PCR, the TCRdb table keeps only in-frame clones and is missing some. The sample lists about 380,000 clones, 81% seen once, with about 1.2% in the top ten. Sequencing used peripheral blood. The source of these receptors is a human donor with acute or convalescent COVID-19. The donor label of this sample is uncertain. The CDR3 runs from the conserved cysteine through the conserved F or W. The D gene is left open where the match is weak. The size entry is marked missing in some rows and otherwise reads once, few, many or a size class.

j_call	d_call	v_call	clone_size	cdr3_nt	cdr3_aa
TRBJ2-7	TRBD1	TRBV9	NA	TGTGCCAGCAGCGTAGAGGGACAGGGCTACGAGCAGTACTTC	CASSVEGQGYEQYF
TRBJ1-1	TRBD1	TRBV6-5	NA	TGTGCCAGCAGTTCTCGGACAGGGGACACTGAAGCTTTCTTT	CASSSRTGDTEAFF
TRBJ2-7	NA	TRBV7-9	NA	TGTGCCAGCAGCTTATCGGGGTACGAGCAGTACTTC	CASSLSGYEQYF
TRBJ1-2	NA	TRBV2	NA	TGTGCCAGCACGGGGGACTTCAATGGCTACACCTTC	CASTGDFNGYTF
TRBJ1-6	TRBD1	TRBV5-5	NA	TGTGCCAGCAGCTTGGACGGACAGGCCGTCTATTATTCACCCCTCCACTTT	CASSLDGQAVYYSPLHF
TRBJ1-1	TRBD1	TRBV5-1	NA	TGCGCCAGCAGCCCGAGGGGGCTTGGGGCTTTCTTT	CASSPRGLGAFF
TRBJ1-1	NA	TRBV19	NA	TGTGCCAGTAGTACCCCGGGGAACACTGAAGCTTTCTTT	CASSTPGNTEAFF
TRBJ1-5	TRBD1	TRBV19	few	TGTGCCAGTAGTAACCGGGACAGGGTAGGGCAGCCCCAGCATTTT	CASSNRDRVGQPQHF
TRBJ1-2	TRBD1	TRBV5-1	once	TGCGCCAGCAGCGTGTCACAGGGGTTCCTTCTTAACTATGGCTACACCTTC	CASSVSQGFLLNYGYTF
TRBJ2-1	TRBD1	TRBV28	NA	TGTGCCAGCAGTAAATACAGGGGGCCTTACAATGAGCAGTTCTTC	CASSKYRGPYNEQFF